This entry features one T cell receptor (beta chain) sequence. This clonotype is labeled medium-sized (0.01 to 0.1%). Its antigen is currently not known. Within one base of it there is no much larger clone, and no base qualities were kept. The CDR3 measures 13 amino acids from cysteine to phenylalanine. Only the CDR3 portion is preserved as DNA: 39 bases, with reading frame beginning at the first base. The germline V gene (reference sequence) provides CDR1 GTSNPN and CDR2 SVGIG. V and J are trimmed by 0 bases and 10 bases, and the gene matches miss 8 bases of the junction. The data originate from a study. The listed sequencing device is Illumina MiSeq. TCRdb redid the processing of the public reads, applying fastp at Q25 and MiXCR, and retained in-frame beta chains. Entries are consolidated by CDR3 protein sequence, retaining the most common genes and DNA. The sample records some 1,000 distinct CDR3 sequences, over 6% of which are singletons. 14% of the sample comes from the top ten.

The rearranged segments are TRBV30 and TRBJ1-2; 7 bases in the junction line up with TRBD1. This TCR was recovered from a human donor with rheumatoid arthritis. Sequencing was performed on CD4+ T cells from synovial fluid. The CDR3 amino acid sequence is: CAWSVEGTVPYTF. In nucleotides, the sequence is TGTGCCTGGAGTGTAGAGGGGACAGTACCCTACACCTTC.